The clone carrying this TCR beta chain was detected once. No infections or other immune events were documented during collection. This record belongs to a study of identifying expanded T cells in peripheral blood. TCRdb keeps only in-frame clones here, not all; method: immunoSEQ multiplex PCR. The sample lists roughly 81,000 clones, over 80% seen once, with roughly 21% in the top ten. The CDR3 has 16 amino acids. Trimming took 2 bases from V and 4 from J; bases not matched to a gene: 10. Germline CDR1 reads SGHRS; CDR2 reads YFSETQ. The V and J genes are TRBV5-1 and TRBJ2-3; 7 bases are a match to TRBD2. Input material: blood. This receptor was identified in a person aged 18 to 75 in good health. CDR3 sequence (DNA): TGCGCCAGCAGCTTCCTCCCGGGGGGAGTGGCAGATACGCAGTATTTT. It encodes CASSFLPGGVADTQYF.